What follows describes a single T cell receptor (beta chain). Its antigen remains unidentified. Germline values: CDR1 ENHRY, CDR2 SYGVKD. The trim removed 6 bases at V and 5 bases at J, leaving 4 bases unmatched. CDR3 length equals 12 residues. This sample is part of a study of T cell repertoires in cytomegalovirus infection. Study in general: Indications came from public TCR beta signatures; they pointed to CMV infection and to a matching HLA type.

Regarding the study as a whole: The study identified carriers of CMV plus the relevant HLA from cumulative public TCR beta family frequency. What dominated the ex vivo response were HLA-C-restricted CMV-specific TCR beta clonotypes.

TCRdb re-derived calls from the reads in MiXCR, one entry per CDR3 protein. The profile shows 170,000 or so distinct CDR3 sequences, around 15% of them singletons. This chain connects TRBV10-3 to TRBJ2-7; 7 bases align to TRBD1. The origin of this receptor is a human donor in good health (CMV status not recorded). Some clones in this sample may be carry-over from other donors' samples. Material: PBMCs. The CDR3 DNA is TGTGCCATCAGGACCCAGGGGGACGAGCAGTACTTC. Protein product: CAIRTQGDEQYF.